Listed below are T cell receptor beta chains from one sample, sequenced in a study of identical twins. TCRdb re-called the 5' RACE reads through MiXCR, storing one row per CDR3 protein. The sample records 1.5 million to 2 million distinct CDR3 sequences, less than 40% being singletons. The sequencing sample was made of cord blood. The receptors stem from a newborn girl in good health. Both conserved end residues are part of each CDR3. The order of the fields is CDR3 protein, CDR3 DNA, V gene, J gene, clone size, D gene. D genes are given only for firm matches. Size is omitted from some rows. Given values are once, few, many or a class for expanded clones.

CASSPGTRTVNTEAFF	TGTGCCAGCTCACCGGGAACCCGGACGGTGAACACTGAAGCTTTCTTT	TRBV18	TRBJ1-1	once	-
CSARKGFNTGELFF	TGCAGTGCTAGGAAGGGCTTCAACACCGGGGAGCTGTTTTTT	TRBV20-1	TRBJ2-2	-	-
CASSVRGLYGYTF	TGCGCCAGCAGCGTGAGGGGACTTTATGGCTACACCTTC	TRBV5-1	TRBJ1-2	many	-
CTSSLIIGTGEETQYF	TGTACCAGCAGCTTAATTATAGGGACTGGGGAAGAGACCCAGTACTTC	TRBV7-6	TRBJ2-5	-	-
CASSLAGQEYNEQFF	TGCGCCAGCAGCTTGGCCGGCCAGGAATACAATGAGCAGTTCTTC	TRBV5-1	TRBJ2-1	few	-
CASSRSAGPYNEQFF	TGTGCCAGCAGTCGCTCGGCGGGGCCATACAATGAGCAGTTCTTC	TRBV27	TRBJ2-1	-	-
CASSRRDGQNIQYF	TGTGCCAGCAGTCGACGGGACGGACAAAACATTCAGTACTTC	TRBV12-3/TRBV12-4	TRBJ2-4	-	-
CASSYPLTSGRREQYF	TGTGCCAGCAGTTACCCTTTAACTAGCGGGAGACGCGAGCAGTACTTC	TRBV6-5	TRBJ2-7	many	TRBD2
CASSLAGTVHTEAFF	TGCGCCAGCAGCTTGGCCGGGACAGTACACACTGAAGCTTTCTTT	TRBV5-1	TRBJ1-1	few	TRBD1
CSARTGWLRDYNEQYF	TGCAGTGCTAGGACGGGCTGGCTTAGGGATTACAATGAGCAGTACTTC	TRBV20-1	TRBJ2-7	-	-
CASSLAGGPDTQYF	TGTGCCAGCAGCTTAGCGGGGGGGCCAGATACGCAGTATTTT	TRBV5-1	TRBJ2-3	many	TRBD2
CASSRGGWSYNEQFF	TGTGCCAGCAGCCGCGGGGGGTGGTCCTACAATGAGCAGTTCTTC	TRBV3-1	TRBJ2-1	once	TRBD2
CASSSDSFQETQYF	TGTGCCAGCAGCTCGGACAGCTTCCAAGAGACCCAGTACTTC	TRBV11-2	TRBJ2-5	-	-
CSVPGTLGYEQYF	TGCAGCGTTCCCGGGACTCTTGGCTACGAGCAGTACTTC	TRBV29-1	TRBJ2-7	many	-
CASMAGTGGSYEQYF	TGTGCCAGCATGGCGGGGACAGGGGGCTCGTACGAGCAGTACTTC	TRBV6-5	TRBJ2-7	-	TRBD1
CSAPGGVLNYGYTF	TGCAGTGCACCAGGGGGGGTCCTCAACTATGGCTACACCTTC	TRBV20-1	TRBJ1-2	-	TRBD1
CAKRGGTDVQYF	TGTGCCAAGAGGGGGGGCACAGATGTGCAGTATTTT	TRBV12-3/TRBV12-4	TRBJ2-3	-	-
CAISETGGRATGELFF	TGTGCCATCAGTGAGACTGGCGGGAGGGCCACCGGGGAGCTGTTTTTT	TRBV10-3	TRBJ2-2	-	TRBD2
CTSSYSAYGYTF	TGTACCAGCAGTTACTCCGCATATGGCTACACCTTC	TRBV6-6	TRBJ1-2	-	-
CASSYPVIESGANVLTF	TGTGCCAGCAGTTACCCAGTAATCGAATCTGGGGCCAACGTCCTGACTTTC	TRBV6-6	TRBJ2-6	-	-
CSAIGGRPGNEQFF	TGCAGTGCTATCGGCGGGAGGCCTGGAAATGAGCAGTTCTTC	TRBV20-1	TRBJ2-1	-	TRBD2
CASRSAGSNTGELFF	TGTGCCAGCAGATCAGCGGGAAGCAACACCGGGGAGCTGTTTTTT	TRBV2	TRBJ2-2	-	TRBD2
CASSQDLLPNSPLHF	TGCGCCAGCAGCCAAGACCTCCTCCCCAATTCACCCCTCCACTTT	TRBV4-1	TRBJ1-6	-	-